The 23 T cell receptor beta chains in this list originate from one sample, sequenced in a study of vaccination and CD4 T cells after COVID-19. Documented treatment: 10-day PBMC culture with coronavirus spike peptide pools or control peptides (ViraFEST assay). Their antigens remain unidentified. The Oncomine TCR Beta short-read assay was applied to DNA of cultured CD4+ T cells. TCRdb re-analysed the PCR reads in MiXCR, keeping a single row per CDR3 protein. The table has over 9,000 distinct CDR3 sequences, about 53% seen once. Source material: CD4+ T cells from blood, cultured in vitro. Receptors were obtained from a human donor who had recovered from COVID-19.

The rearrangement links TRBV6-1 to TRBJ2-5, with a weak D call TRBD1 (5 bases). V lost 7 bases and J 4 bases, leaving 10 bases between the germline ends. The V gene's germline CDR1 is MNHNS and CDR2 SASEGT. This CDR3 region has 12 residues. The CDR3 nucleotides read TGTGCCAGCATTTCTGGGGCAGAGACCCAGTACTTC. Translation gives CASISGAETQYF.

The genes are TRBV5-1 and TRBJ2-3; D call uncertain. V was cut by 0 bases and J by 0 bases, with 5 bases left in between. Germline V CDR1 and CDR2: SGHRS, YFSETQ. There are 14 residues in the CDR3. This CDR3 reads CASSLGRSTDTQYF. The CDR3 DNA is TGCGCCAGCAGCTTGGGACGTAGCACAGATACGCAGTATTTT. Together with reference TRBV5-1 and TRBJ2-3, the CDR3 gives the full variable domain: KAGVTQTPRYLIKTRGQQVTLSCSPISGHRSVSWYQQTPGQGLQFLFEYFSETQRNKGNFPGRFSGRQFSNSRSEMNVSTLELGDSALYLCASSLGRSTDTQYFGPGTRLTVL.

This clonotype occurred a few times. The V call is TRBV7-2, the J call TRBJ2-7; D is unclear. The CDR3 has 14 residues. In germline, CDR1 is SGHTA, CDR2 FQGNSA. Trimming left V 5 bases short and J 2 bases short, with 13 bases between. The CDR3 is CASSGPSGAYEQYF. DNA for the CDR3: TGTGCCAGCAGCGGACCTTCTGGGGCCTACGAGCAGTACTTC. The whole variable domain, remainder taken from reference TRBV7-2 and TRBJ2-7, is GAGVSQSPSNKVTEKGKDVELRCDPISGHTALYWYRQSLGQGLEFLIYFQGNSAPDKSGLPSDRFSAERTGGSVSTLTIQRTQQEDSAVYLCASSGPSGAYEQYFGPGTRLTVT.

The V call is TRBV30, the J call TRBJ2-1, with D possibly being TRBD1 or TRBD2 (7 bases each). Per germline, CDR1 GTSNPN and CDR2 SVGIG (reference sequence). The CDR3 loop spans 15 amino acids. V was shortened by 4 bases and J by 8 bases, with 21 bases between the two germline ends. The CDR3 loop is CAWTSGRRGGDEQFF. The CDR3 DNA reads TGTGCCTGGACTAGCGGACGGAGAGGGGGCGATGAGCAGTTCTTC.

This clonotype was counted between two and nine times. The chain recombines TRBV12-3 or TRBV12-4 with TRBJ1-6; the D is unclear. The CDR3 runs 14 residues. Trimming took 3 bases from V and 8 from J, leaving 11 bases between them. CDR3 in amino acids: CASSFYDGYSPLHF. The CDR3 coding sequence is TGTGCCAGCAGTTTTTATGACGGGTATTCACCCCTCCACTTT.

The J gene is TRBJ2-3, the V gene TRBV20-1; 7 nucleotides agree with TRBD2. V gave up 3 bases and J gave up 10 bases; unmatched junction bases: 7. The germline V gene has CDR1 DFQATT and CDR2 SNEGSKA (reference sequence). The CDR3 length is 12 residues. The CDR3 reads CSASLGRGSQYF. The CDR3, as DNA: TGCAGTGCTAGTCTAGGGAGGGGATCGCAGTATTTT.

The chain carries TRBV10-3 and TRBJ2-5; D possibly corresponds to TRBD2 (6 bases). Between the trimmed V and J ends, which lost 0 bases and 5 bases, there was a span of 16 bases. There are 16 residues in the CDR3. In germline, CDR1 is ENHRY, CDR2 SYGVKD. CDR3 DNA: TGTGCCATCAGTGAGTCGAGCGGGCAGATAAGCGAGACCCAGTACTTC. It translates to CAISESSGQISETQYF.

This clonotype was observed a few times. The V gene is TRBV6-1, the J gene TRBJ1-5, with unresolved D. V gave up 1 base and J gave up 1 base, with 11 bases separating them. The CDR3 covers 16 residues. Germline V lookup: CDR1 MNHNS, CDR2 SASEGT. CDR3 DNA sequence: TGTGCCAGCAGTGAAGTAGGGTTTTGGAGCAATCAGCCCCAGCATTTT. Translating gives CASSEVGFWSNQPQHF.

The genes are TRBV7-2 and TRBJ1-1; unclear D gene. This CDR3 contains 13 residues. Trimming removed 2 bases from V and 3 bases from J, with 7 bases in between. The germline V gene encodes CDR1 SGHTA and CDR2 FQGNSA. The CDR3 sequence: CASSLLPYTEAFF. In DNA, the CDR3 is TGTGCCAGCAGCTTATTACCTTACACTGAAGCTTTCTTT.

This chain joins TRBV28 and TRBJ2-7, with D unresolved. Deletions cut 2 bases from V and 0 bases from J, with 8 bases between. CDR1 MDHEN and CDR2 SYDVKM come from the germline V gene. The CDR3 is 14 amino acids. CDR3 nucleotide sequence: TGTGCCAGCAGTTTAAGGTGGGACTCCTACGAGCAGTACTTC. It is translated as CASSLRWDSYEQYF.

The chain couples TRBV6-1 to TRBJ1-4; 10 bases fit TRBD1. Germline V CDR1 and CDR2: MNHNS, SASEGT. This CDR3 contains 16 residues. The ends lost 1 base at V and 8 bases at J; junction bases unmatched: 7. The CDR3 region has the DNA TGTGCCAGCAGTGAAGTTGATGGGACAGGGGAGGAAAAACTGTTTTTT. This gives the protein CASSEVDGTGEEKLFF.

The chain recombines TRBV2 with TRBJ2-2; 7 bases fit TRBD1. CDR3 length equals 15 residues. The V and J ends lost 5 bases and 2 bases, in that order; junction bases with no gene match: 5. Germline values: CDR1 SNHLY, CDR2 FYNNEI. The CDR3 here is CASSPGTVNTGELFF. The CDR3 DNA is TGTGCCAGCAGTCCCGGGACAGTAAACACCGGGGAGCTGTTTTTT.

The V gene is TRBV3-1, the J gene TRBJ2-5; D is uncertain. In germline, CDR1 is LGHDT, CDR2 YNNKEL (reference sequence). The CDR3 has 12 amino acids. V was trimmed by 2 bases and J by 11 bases, leaving 12 bases between them. The CDR3 loop reads CASSQSQPRQYF. The CDR3 region has the DNA TGTGCCAGCAGCCAAAGTCAACCACGACAGTACTTC.

CDR3 bases: TGTGCCATCAGTGAGCGGGGAGGTTACACAGATACGCAGTATTTT. Translated: CAISERGGYTDTQYF. The V call is TRBV10-3, the J call TRBJ2-3; TRBD2 might be the D (6 bases). The V end was cut by 2 bases, the J end by 2 bases, with 11 bases between. From germline, CDR1 is ENHRY and CDR2 SYGVKD. This CDR3 has 15 amino acids.

This clonotype has more than one count but fewer than ten. This chain connects TRBV6-1 to TRBJ2-2, with no clear D. Germline assignment: CDR1 MNHNS and CDR2 SASEGT. The ends were cut back, 6 bases at V and 2 bases at J, with 7 bases in the middle. The CDR3 totals 13 residues. CDR3 nucleotide sequence: TGTGCCAGCAGCGCGGTTAACACCGGGGAGCTGTTTTTT. It yields the protein CASSAVNTGELFF.

The rearrangement joins TRBV20-1 to TRBJ1-5; no reliable D call. Germline V CDR1 and CDR2: DFQATT, SNEGSKA (reference sequence). The CDR3 totals 16 residues. V was shortened by 0 bases and J by 4 bases, with 16 bases between the two germline ends. The CDR3 here is CSARDASDPINQPQHF. The CDR3, as DNA: TGCAGTGCTAGAGACGCGTCGGACCCTATAAATCAGCCCCAGCATTTT.

The genes are TRBV4-3 and TRBJ1-5, with D unresolved. The CDR3 totals 13 residues. Trimming shortened V by 2 bases and J by 6 bases, and 8 bases separated the two germline ends. Germline V gene sequence: CDR1 LGHNA, CDR2 YSLEER. The CDR3 nucleotides read TGCGCCAGCAGCCAATCTACAGTTCAGCCCCAGCATTTT. This sequence encodes CASSQSTVQPQHF.

This chain uses TRBV10-3 with TRBJ1-3, with D maybe TRBD1 (5 bases). The CDR3 loop spans 13 amino acids. Germline CDR1 reads ENHRY; CDR2 reads SYGVKD. Trimming removed 6 bases from V and 1 base from J, with 7 bases in between. CDR3: CAIRGVSGNTIYF. CDR3 bases: TGTGCCATCAGGGGGGTATCTGGAAACACCATATATTTT.

The rearrangement joins TRBV5-4 to TRBJ2-7, with 12 positions matching TRBD2. Germline V gene data show CDR1 as SGHNT and CDR2 as YYREEE (reference sequence). The CDR3 is 17 amino acids. The junction had 8 bases not matched to a gene; V was cut back by 0 bases and J by 4 bases. The CDR3 here is CASSLGLAGGPRYEQYF. DNA of the CDR3: TGTGCCAGCAGCTTGGGGCTAGCGGGAGGGCCGAGGTACGAGCAGTACTTC.

The rearrangement links TRBV20-1 to TRBJ2-7; perhaps D is TRBD1 or TRBD2 (5 bases each). CDR3 length equals 14 residues. The germline V and J ends were trimmed by 3 bases and 7 bases, with 19 bases remaining between them. Germline V lookup: CDR1 DFQATT, CDR2 SNEGSKA (reference sequence). CDR3 region: CSASRGDYLGEQYF. CDR3 bases: TGCAGTGCTAGTAGGGGAGACTATCTAGGTGAGCAGTACTTC.

V is TRBV20-1 and J is TRBJ2-5; TRBD2 matches at 12 bases. After removal of 5 bases from V and 4 bases from J, the junction contained 5 bases not matched to a gene. Germline lookup yields CDR1 DFQATT and CDR2 SNEGSKA (reference sequence). The CDR3 contains 14 residues. The CDR3 DNA follows: TGCAGTGCTCCCCGACTAGCGGGAGCAGAGACCCAGTACTTC. Protein sequence: CSAPRLAGAETQYF.

This clonotype was detected only once. The CDR3 coding sequence is TGTGCCAGTAGTCTCACCCGTGGGGGAGGCACCGGGGAGCTGTTTTTT. Translating gives CASSLTRGGGTGELFF. V is TRBV19 and J is TRBJ2-2; a weak D match, TRBD2 (6 bases). V was shortened by 5 bases and J by 4 bases, with 17 bases between the two germline ends. CDR3 size: 16 residues. Germline lookup yields CDR1 LNHDA and CDR2 SQIVND (reference sequence).

This clonotype was counted only a few times. J is TRBJ2-5 and V is TRBV5-1; D perhaps matches TRBD1 (7 bases). Between the trimmed V and J ends, which lost 6 bases and 4 bases, there was a span of 22 bases. The length of the CDR3 is 16 residues. Germline values: CDR1 SGHRS, CDR2 YFSETQ. CDR3 bases: TGCGCCAGCACCCTCCTCCGGGCAGGGGGGCGAGAGACCCAGTACTTC. It translates to CASTLLRAGGRETQYF.